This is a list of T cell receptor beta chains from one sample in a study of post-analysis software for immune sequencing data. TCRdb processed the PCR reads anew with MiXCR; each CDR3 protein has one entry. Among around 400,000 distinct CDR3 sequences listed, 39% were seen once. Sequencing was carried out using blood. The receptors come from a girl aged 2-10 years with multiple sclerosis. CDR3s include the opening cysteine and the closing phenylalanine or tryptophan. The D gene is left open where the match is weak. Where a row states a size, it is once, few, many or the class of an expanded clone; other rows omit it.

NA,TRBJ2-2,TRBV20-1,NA,TGCAGTGCTAGAGGGCCATTAATGAACACCGGGGAGCTGTTTTTT,CSARGPLMNTGELFF
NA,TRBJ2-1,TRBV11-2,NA,TGTGCCAGCAGCTCGGCCCCGACACTTTACAATGAGCAGTTCTTC,CASSSAPTLYNEQFF
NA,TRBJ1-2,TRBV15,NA,TGTGCCACCAGCAGATCTACAGTATCCCATGGCTACACCTTC,CATSRSTVSHGYTF
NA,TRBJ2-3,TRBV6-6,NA,TGTGCCAGCAGCTTTGGACCCGGGGCAAATACGCAGTATTTT,CASSFGPGANTQYF
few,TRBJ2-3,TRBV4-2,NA,TGTGCCAGCAGCCAACTTAGCGGTAGCACAGATACGCAGTATTTT,CASSQLSGSTDTQYF
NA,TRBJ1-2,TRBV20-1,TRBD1,TGCAGTGCTACGATCGGGACAGGCCCTGGGGTCACCTTC,CSATIGTGPGVTF
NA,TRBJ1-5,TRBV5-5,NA,TGTGCCAGCAGCTTGGCCGGGATGGGGGCGAGCAATCAGCCCCAGCATTTT,CASSLAGMGASNQPQHF
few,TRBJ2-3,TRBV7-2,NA,TGTGCCAGCAGCCCTCAAGGGGATTCTAGCACAGATACGCAGTATTTT,CASSPQGDSSTDTQYF
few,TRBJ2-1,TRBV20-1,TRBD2,TGCAGTGCTAGAGAAGGACTAGCGGACTACAATGAGCAGTTCTTC,CSAREGLADYNEQFF
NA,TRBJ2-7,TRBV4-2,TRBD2,TGTGCCAGCACCACGACTAGCGGGAGGGGCGAGCAGTACTTC,CASTTTSGRGEQYF
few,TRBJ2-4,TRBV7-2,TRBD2,TGTGCCAGCAGCCGCCTCAGCGGGAGGGCCGGGGACATTCAGTACTTC,CASSRLSGRAGDIQYF
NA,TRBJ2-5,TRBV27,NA,TGTGCCAGCAGAACGGTGGTAATCAAGAGGACCCAGTACTTC,CASRTVVIKRTQYF
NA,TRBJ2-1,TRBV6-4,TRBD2,TGTGCCAGCCTGGGGCGGGGGGGTGAGAATGAGCAGTTCTTC,CASLGRGGENEQFF
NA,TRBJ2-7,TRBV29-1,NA,TGCAGCGTTGGGGAAAGTCATTACGAGCAGTACTTC,CSVGESHYEQYF
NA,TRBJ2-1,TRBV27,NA,TGTGCCAGCAGTTTGGGTAGGAGGGATGAGCAGTTCTTC,CASSLGRRDEQFF
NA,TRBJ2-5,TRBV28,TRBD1,TGTGCCAGCAGCGTCCGGGACAGGGGCAGAGAGACCCAGTACTTC,CASSVRDRGRETQYF
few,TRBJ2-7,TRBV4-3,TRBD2,TGCGCCAGCAGCCAAGATTGGCTAGCGGCCGAGCAGTACTTC,CASSQDWLAAEQYF
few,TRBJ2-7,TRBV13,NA,TGTGCCAGTACCGTGGCACTCCGGACCTCCGAGCAGTACTTC,CASTVALRTSEQYF
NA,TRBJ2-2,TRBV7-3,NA,TGTGCCAGCAGCTTCAAAGGCAGACCGAACACCGGGGAGCTGTTTTTT,CASSFKGRPNTGELFF
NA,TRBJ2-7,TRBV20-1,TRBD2,TGCAGTGCTAGACCCTTTAGCGGGGCCCTCGGCGTCGAGCAGTACTTC,CSARPFSGALGVEQYF
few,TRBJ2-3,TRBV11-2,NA,TGTGCCAGCAGACCAGGGCATACCACAGATACGCAGTATTTT,CASRPGHTTDTQYF
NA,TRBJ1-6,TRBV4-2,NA,TGTGCCAGCAGCTCAGATGACCGCTCCTATAATTCACCCCTCCACTTT,CASSSDDRSYNSPLHF
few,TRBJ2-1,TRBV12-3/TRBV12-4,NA,TGTGCCAGCAGTTCGGTAACAGGGACCCCCTACAATGAGCAGTTCTTC,CASSSVTGTPYNEQFF
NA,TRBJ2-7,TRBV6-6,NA,TGTGCCAGCAGTTACGGCTCCGGGAGAGGTTACGAGCAGTACTTC,CASSYGSGRGYEQYF
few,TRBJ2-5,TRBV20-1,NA,TGCAGTGCTAGGGTGGCATACCAAGAGACCCAGTACTTC,CSARVAYQETQYF
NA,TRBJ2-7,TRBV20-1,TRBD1,TGCAGTGCTAGACAGGGGGCGACCTACGAGCAGTACTTC,CSARQGATYEQYF
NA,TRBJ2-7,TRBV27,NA,TGTGCCAGCAGCGCAAGGGGGAGGTCATACGAGCAGTACTTC,CASSARGRSYEQYF
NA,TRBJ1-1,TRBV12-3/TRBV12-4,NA,TGTGCCAGCAGTTCTTGGGGGACTGAAGCTTTCTTT,CASSSWGTEAFF
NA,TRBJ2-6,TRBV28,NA,TGTGCCAACAGCCGGGGGGCTTCTGGGGCCAACGTCCTGACTTTC,CANSRGASGANVLTF
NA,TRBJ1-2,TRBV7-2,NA,TGTGCCAGCAGTCCCGACGGAATCTATGGCTACACCTTC,CASSPDGIYGYTF
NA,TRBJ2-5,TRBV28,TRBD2,TGTGCCAGCAGTTTGGTAGCGGGTTACCAAGAGACCCAGTACTTC,CASSLVAGYQETQYF
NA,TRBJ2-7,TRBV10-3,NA,TGTGCCATCATGGGGGAGTGGCTCCACGAGCAGTACTTC,CAIMGEWLHEQYF
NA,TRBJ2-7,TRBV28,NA,TGTGCCAGCACCATCAGGGGCTACGAGCAGTACTTC,CASTIRGYEQYF
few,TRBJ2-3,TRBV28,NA,TGTGCCAGCAGTTTAGTAGCAAAAGCGTCAGATACGCAGTATTTT,CASSLVAKASDTQYF
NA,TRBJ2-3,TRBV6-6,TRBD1,TGTGCCAGCAGTTCCGCCGGGACAGGGGTAATCACAGATACGCAGTATTTT,CASSSAGTGVITDTQYF
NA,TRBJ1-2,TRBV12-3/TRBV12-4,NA,TGTGCCAGCAGCTCCCCGCGAAACCGTCATTATGGCTACACCTTC,CASSSPRNRHYGYTF
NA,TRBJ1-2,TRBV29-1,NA,TGCAGCGTATCGACGGGTAACTATGGCTACACCTTC,CSVSTGNYGYTF
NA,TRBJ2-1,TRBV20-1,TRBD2,TGCAGTGCTACTTTTAGCGGGAGTTACAATGAGCAGTTCTTC,CSATFSGSYNEQFF
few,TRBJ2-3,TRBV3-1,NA,TGTGCCAGCAGCCGCAATACAGGGGATACGCAGTATTTT,CASSRNTGDTQYF
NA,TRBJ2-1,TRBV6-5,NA,TGTGCCAGCAGTTATAGTCGGAGGCAGTACAATGAGCAGTTCTTC,CASSYSRRQYNEQFF
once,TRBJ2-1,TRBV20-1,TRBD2,TGCAGTGCTAGGGTTCTAGCGGGGGGGCCCCCGGAGAATGAGCAGTTCTTC,CSARVLAGGPPENEQFF
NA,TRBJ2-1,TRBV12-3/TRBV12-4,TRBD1,TGTGCCAGCAGTCCGTCCCCGGGACAGGGTATAGGGGATGAGCAGTTCTTC,CASSPSPGQGIGDEQFF
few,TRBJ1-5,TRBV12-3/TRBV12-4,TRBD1,TGTGCCAGCAGAAGACAGGGAAGTCAGCCCCAGCATTTT,CASRRQGSQPQHF
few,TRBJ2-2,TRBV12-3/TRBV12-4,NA,TGCGCCAGCAGTTTCGGGGCGGGATCTTCCGGGGAGCTGTTTTTT,CASSFGAGSSGELFF
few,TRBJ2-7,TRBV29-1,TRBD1,TGCAGCGCCGGACAGGGAACCACCTACGAGCAGTACTTC,CSAGQGTTYEQYF
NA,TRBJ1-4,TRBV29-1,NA,TGCAGCGTTGAAGACAGAACAGACCCTAATGAAAAGCTGTTTTTT,CSVEDRTDPNEKLFF
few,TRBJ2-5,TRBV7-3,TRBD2,TGTGCCAGCAGCCCGCAAGCGGGGCAAGAGACCCAGTACTTC,CASSPQAGQETQYF
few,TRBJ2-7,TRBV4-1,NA,TGCGCCAGCAGCCAAGCCCTTAACGAGCAGTACTTC,CASSQALNEQYF
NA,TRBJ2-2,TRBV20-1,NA,TGCAGTGCTGAGGGGGAGGGAGTAACCGGGAAGCTGTTTTTT,CSAEGEGVTGKLFF
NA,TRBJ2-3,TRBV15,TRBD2,TGTGCCACCAGCAGAGTATGGGCTAGCGGTAAGAACACAGATACGCAGTATTTT,CATSRVWASGKNTDTQYF
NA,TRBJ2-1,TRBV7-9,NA,TGTGCCAGCAACCTACTAGCTGAGACTGAGCAGTTCTTC,CASNLLAETEQFF
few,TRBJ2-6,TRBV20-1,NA,TGCAGTGCTAGAGATGCCCCCCCTGAGGCCAACGTCCTGACTTTC,CSARDAPPEANVLTF
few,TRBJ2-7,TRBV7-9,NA,TGTGCCAGCAGCTTGGGCGGAGAGCCCTACGAGCAGTACTTC,CASSLGGEPYEQYF
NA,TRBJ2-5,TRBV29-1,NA,TGCAGCGTAGGGCCTTGGTCTCCCAAAGAGGCCCAGTACTTC,CSVGPWSPKEAQYF
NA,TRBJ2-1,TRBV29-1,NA,TGCAGCGTTGACAGGGGCTCCTACAATGAGCAGTTCTTC,CSVDRGSYNEQFF
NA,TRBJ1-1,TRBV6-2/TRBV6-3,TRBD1,TGTGCCAGCAGTTACACCGGGACAGGGAATATGAACACTGAAGCTTTCTTT,CASSYTGTGNMNTEAFF
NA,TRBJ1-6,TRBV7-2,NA,TGTGCCAGCAGCTTCGGACTGGACTATAATTCACCCCTCCACTTT,CASSFGLDYNSPLHF